The source of this T cell receptor (beta chain) is a study of blood T cells in healthy people across ages. With 2 bases removed from V and 3 bases from J, the gap between germline ends came to 16 bases. The CDR3 runs to 17 residues. CDR1 and CDR2 (germline): KGHSH, LQKENI. Then a second PCR, running roughly 7 to 11 cycles, was carried out with a sample-barcoded 5' primer and a J-beta primer mix. TCRdb analysed the 5' RACE reads with MiXCR anew, one entry per CDR3 protein. Of about 1.1 million distinct CDR3 sequences in the sample, less than 45% were seen once. The sequenced material came from blood. J is TRBJ2-2 and V is TRBV18; the D is unclear. This clonotype originated in a man younger than 35 in good health. The CDR3 nucleotides read TGTGCCAGCTCACCAAACGGAAACCGAATATACACCGGGGAGCTGTTTTTT. Translating gives CASSPNGNRIYTGELFF.